The 32 T cell receptor beta chains given below trace back to one sample, sequenced in a study of OX40 agonist ivuxolimab in advanced cancers. Assay used: immunoSEQ multiplex PCR; TCRdb lists only in-frame clones, some missing. The data contain approximately 86,000 clones, under 95% of them singletons. This specimen was CD4+ or CD8+ T cells sorted from blood, taken in a trial of the OX40 agonist ivuxolimab. These receptors came from an adult with an advanced solid tumor such as melanoma, head and neck, liver or kidney cancer.

V gene TRBV7-8 combines with J gene TRBJ2-7, with D possibly matching TRBD1 (5 bases). The germline V and J ends were trimmed by 5 bases and 2 bases, with 10 bases remaining between them. The V gene's germline CDR1 is SGHVS and CDR2 FQNEAQ. The CDR3 consists of 13 residues. The CDR3 region is CASSLRQTYEQYF. CDR3 sequence (DNA): TGTGCCAGCAGCCTAAGACAGACCTACGAGCAGTACTTC.

This sequence joins TRBV4-2 and TRBJ2-1; possible D gene TRBD2, 5 bases. This CDR3 is built from 13 residues. Germline V gene sequence: CDR1 LGHNA, CDR2 YNFKEQ. V dropped 1 base and J dropped 15 bases, with 16 bases sitting between them. Here the CDR3 DNA reads TGTGCCAGCAGCCAAGTGGAAGGGAGAGGGCGGTTCTTC. Residues: CASSQVEGRGRFF.

The V call is TRBV7-8, the J call TRBJ1-3; TRBD1 matches at 7 bases. V was pared by 5 bases and J by 0 bases, with 10 bases of the junction left unmatched. This CDR3 contains 17 residues. CDR1 and CDR2 (germline): SGHVS, FQNEAQ. As DNA, the CDR3 is TGTGCCAGCAGCCCCCGGACAGGTCTAATCTCTGGAAACACCATATATTTT. This codes for CASSPRTGLISGNTIYF.

The CDR3 region is CASSFRGRLNTEAFF. The CDR3 DNA sequence: TGTGCCAGCAGTTTCAGGGGGCGTCTGAACACTGAAGCTTTCTTT. V usage is TRBV28 and J usage is TRBJ1-1; 8 bases are a match to TRBD1. V shed 3 bases and J 0 bases; nucleotides not matched to a gene: 3. The germline CDR1 and CDR2 sequences are MDHEN and SYDVKM. The CDR3 covers 15 residues.

V is TRBV5-8 and J is TRBJ2-1; D tentatively reads TRBD1 or TRBD2 (6 bases each). Per germline, CDR1 SGHTS and CDR2 YDEGEE. CDR3 size: 14 residues. The V gene lost 3 bases and the J gene lost 2 bases, with 9 bases spanning the gap. CDR3 loop: CASSSGGPYNEQFF. The DNA for the CDR3 is TGTGCCAGCAGCTCTGGGGGGCCCTACAATGAGCAGTTCTTC.

This clone was found a few times. This sequence joins TRBV7-9 and TRBJ2-1, with 9 nucleotides matching TRBD2. V dropped 0 bases and J dropped 3; count of bases not matched to a gene: 6. The CDR3 totals 17 residues. Germline V CDR1 and CDR2: SEHNR, FQNEAQ (reference sequence). The CDR3 protein is CASSLAMRTSVYNEQFF. In DNA form, the CDR3 reads TGTGCCAGCAGCTTAGCGATGAGGACTAGCGTCTACAATGAGCAGTTCTTC.

The chain has TRBV19 and TRBJ2-5; perhaps D is TRBD1 or TRBD2 (6 bases each). CDR1 LNHDA and CDR2 SQIVND come from the germline V gene (reference sequence). Trimming cost V 5 bases and J 5 bases, with 18 bases left between them. CDR3 length equals 15 residues. As DNA, the CDR3 is TGTGCCAGTAGTCGCCTCCCAGGGGCGGGGGAGACCCAGTACTTC. As protein: CASSRLPGAGETQYF.

This chain connects TRBV18 to TRBJ2-3, with D uncertain. The CDR3 length is 11 residues. The germline gives CDR1 KGHSH, CDR2 LQKENI. V shed 2 bases and J shed 5 bases, with 2 bases lying between them. For the CDR3, the DNA is TGTGCCAGCTCACCAGGAGATACGCAGTATTTT. Translation gives CASSPGDTQYF.

This chain joins TRBV6-1 and TRBJ1-5; a possible D gene is TRBD1 (5 bases). Between the trimmed V and J ends, which lost 5 bases and 0 bases, there was a span of 11 bases. There are 15 residues in the CDR3. Germline assignment: CDR1 MNHNS and CDR2 SASEGT. CDR3 in DNA: TGTGCCAGCAGTTTGGGGGTCTTTAGCAATCAGCCCCAGCATTTT. Protein product: CASSLGVFSNQPQHF.

The chain carries TRBV19 and TRBJ2-1, with TRBD2 as a possible D gene (5 bases). Per the germline V gene, CDR1 is LNHDA and CDR2 is SQIVND (reference sequence). V lost 5 bases, J lost 10 bases, and 24 bases lay in between. CDR3 size: 16 residues. CDR3 protein: CASSPGGAAISGEQFF. Written as DNA, the CDR3 is TGTGCCAGTAGTCCCGGCGGAGCGGCAATCTCGGGGGAGCAGTTCTTC.

The rearrangement uses TRBV6-6 and TRBJ2-3; D may correspond to TRBD1 or TRBD2 (6 bases each). V lost 7 bases and J 0 bases, leaving 14 bases between the germline ends. This CDR3 has 15 residues. Germline loops: CDR1 MNHNY, CDR2 SVGAGI (reference sequence). CDR3 sequence: CASITGTLSTDTQYF. The CDR3 nucleotides read TGTGCCAGCATCACAGGGACTCTTAGCACAGATACGCAGTATTTT.

The chain employs TRBV9 and TRBJ1-4, with 9 bases fitting TRBD1. Germline values: CDR1 SGDLS, CDR2 YYNGEE. The CDR3 has 15 amino acids. V was clipped by 3 bases and J by 8 bases; unmatched bases: 8. The CDR3 DNA follows: TGTGCCAGCAGCGCGTACAGGGGGCCGAGCGAAAAACTGTTTTTT. Its protein is CASSAYRGPSEKLFF.

V and J are TRBV28 and TRBJ1-2; D is ambiguous. Germline values: CDR1 MDHEN, CDR2 SYDVKM. There are 13 residues in the CDR3. Between the trimmed V and J ends, which lost 5 bases and 4 bases, there was a span of 11 bases. The chain's CDR3 is CASSLSTRYGYTF. CDR3 bases: TGTGCCAGCAGTCTTTCTACGCGCTATGGCTACACCTTC.

This clone was seen a few times. The V and J genes are TRBV5-4 and TRBJ2-7; a possible D gene is TRBD2 (5 bases). The CDR3 length is 12 residues. V was trimmed by 4 bases and J by 6 bases, leaving 11 bases between them. Germline CDR1 is SGHNT and CDR2 is YYREEE (reference sequence). DNA for the CDR3: TGTGCCAGCAGCGTCGACTACTCCGAGCAGTACTTC. Its translation: CASSVDYSEQYF.

This clone has at least ten counts. The V gene is TRBV18, the J gene TRBJ1-1, with a possible D match to TRBD1 (5 bases). The CDR3 spans 14 residues. V shed 5 bases and J shed 5 bases, with 15 bases lying between them. In germline, CDR1 is KGHSH, CDR2 LQKENI. Here the CDR3 reads CASSSNGGRTEAFF. Written as DNA, the CDR3 is TGTGCCAGCTCATCGAATGGGGGGAGGACTGAAGCTTTCTTT.

The rearrangement links TRBV28 to TRBJ1-2; the D is unclear. The germline V gene encodes CDR1 MDHEN and CDR2 SYDVKM. With 5 bases removed from V and 4 bases from J, the gap between germline ends came to 11 bases. The CDR3 runs 13 residues. DNA for the CDR3: TGTGCCAGCAGTAGGGCAAATGTCTATGGCTACACCTTC. Amino acid sequence: CASSRANVYGYTF.

The chain recombines TRBV9 with TRBJ2-7; TRBD2 agrees at 9 bases. Germline CDR1 reads SGDLS; CDR2 reads YYNGEE. This CDR3 contains 12 residues. Trimming took 7 bases from V and 10 from J; bases not matched to a gene: 9. CDR3 in amino acids: CASSPAGGPQYF. The CDR3 region has the DNA TGTGCCAGCTCCCCTGCGGGAGGGCCCCAGTACTTC.

This chain joins TRBV29-1 and TRBJ1-2, with D unclear. This CDR3 has 13 residues. Germline lookup yields CDR1 SQVTM and CDR2 ANQGSEA. V lost 5 bases and J 3 bases, leaving 13 bases between the germline ends. The CDR3 nucleotides are TGCAGCGTTATGAGAGGGTTAGACTATGGCTACACCTTC. Residues: CSVMRGLDYGYTF.

The chain uses TRBV6-5 and TRBJ2-3; unclear D gene. Trimming took 5 bases from V and 5 from J, leaving 8 bases between them. Germline CDR1 reads MNHEY; CDR2 reads SVGAGI. This CDR3 contains 12 residues. The CDR3, as DNA: TGTGCCAGCAGTCGAATGCAAGATACGCAGTATTTT. Its protein product is CASSRMQDTQYF.

This sequence joins TRBV28 and TRBJ2-7; no firm D call. Germline assignment: CDR1 MDHEN and CDR2 SYDVKM. The length of the CDR3 is 12 residues. Trimming shortened V by 8 bases and J by 7 bases, and 15 bases separated the two germline ends. The CDR3 DNA follows: TGTGCCAGCGGGCCCTCCCCCCGTGAGCAGTACTTC. This gives the protein CASGPSPREQYF. Together with reference TRBV28 and TRBJ2-7, the CDR3 gives the full variable domain: DVKVTQSSRYLVKRTGEKVFLECVQDMDHENMFWYRQDPGLGLRLIYFSYDVKMKEKGDIPEGYSVSREKKERFSLILESASTNQTSMYLCASGPSPREQYFGPGTRLTVT.

This clone was recorded once. The chain has TRBV7-9 and TRBJ2-5; 7 bases align to TRBD1. The germline gives CDR1 SEHNR, CDR2 FQNEAQ (reference sequence). The CDR3 is made up of 15 amino acids. The junction had 8 bases not matched to a gene; V was cut back by 2 bases and J by 5 bases. Here the CDR3 reads CASSLLQGILETQYF. The CDR3 DNA reads as TGTGCCAGCAGCTTACTACAGGGGATTTTGGAGACCCAGTACTTC.

As DNA, the CDR3 is TGTGCCAGCAGTTTCACTAGCAATCAGCCCCAGCATTTT. It yields the protein CASSFTSNQPQHF. This rearrangement joins TRBV6-6 to TRBJ1-5; D gene uncertain. V lost 4 bases to trimming and J lost 0 bases, with 4 bases between them. Germline CDR1 is MNHNY and CDR2 is SVGAGI (reference sequence). There are 13 residues in the CDR3.

The chain uses TRBV4-1 and TRBJ2-1, with 9 positions matching TRBD2. V gave up 1 base and J gave up 9 bases; unmatched junction bases: 10. The CDR3 spans 16 residues. Germline V CDR1 and CDR2: MGHRA, YSYEKL. The CDR3 DNA follows: TGCGCCAGCAGCCAAGTCCCCACAGCGGGAGGAAGTGAGCAGTTCTTC. It specifies CASSQVPTAGGSEQFF.

V is TRBV6-6 and J is TRBJ2-7, with D perhaps TRBD1 or TRBD2 (5 bases each). Germline V lookup: CDR1 MNHNY, CDR2 SVGAGI (reference sequence). The V gene lost 0 bases and the J gene lost 6 bases, with 12 bases spanning the gap. CDR3 length equals 14 residues. The CDR3 loop is CASSYSMSRGEQYF. The CDR3 DNA is TGTGCCAGCAGTTACTCGATGTCGAGGGGCGAGCAGTACTTC.

The rearrangement joins TRBV4-3 to TRBJ2-3, with TRBD2 matching 14 bases. The trim removed 0 bases at V and 6 bases at J, leaving 8 bases unmatched. Germline V gives CDR1 LGHNA, CDR2 YSLEER. The CDR3 has 18 amino acids. The CDR3 is CASSQDATSGRAFDTQYF. The CDR3 DNA reads TGCGCCAGCAGCCAAGATGCGACTAGCGGGAGGGCCTTTGATACGCAGTATTTT.

The V call is TRBV28, the J call TRBJ2-7; D may match TRBD1 or TRBD2 (5 bases each). V was shortened by 6 bases and J by 3 bases, with 18 bases between the two germline ends. Germline V gene lookup returns CDR1 MDHEN and CDR2 SYDVKM. This CDR3 spans 15 amino acids. CDR3 amino acids: CASSGDARKVYEQYF. The CDR3 nucleotides are TGTGCCAGCAGCGGGGACGCCAGAAAGGTCTACGAGCAGTACTTC.

This clone was recorded a few times. The CDR3 protein is CASSESLGLKAFF. CDR3 coding DNA: TGTGCCAGCAGTGAATCCCTCGGGCTTAAGGCTTTCTTT. V usage is TRBV6-1 and J usage is TRBJ1-1; D ambiguous. The V and J ends lost 2 bases and 11 bases respectively, with 15 bases between them. This CDR3 has 13 residues. CDR1 and CDR2 from the germline V gene are MNHNS and SASEGT.

This clone was observed a few times. V and J are TRBV6-1 and TRBJ1-5; no clear D. Germline assignment: CDR1 MNHNS and CDR2 SASEGT. The length of the CDR3 is 13 residues. The germline V and J ends were trimmed by 1 base and 3 bases, with 4 bases remaining between them. The CDR3 loop is CASSEVINQPQHF. The CDR3 bases are TGTGCCAGCAGTGAAGTTATCAATCAGCCCCAGCATTTT.

This sequence joins TRBV28 and TRBJ2-2, with TRBD2 matching 9 bases. The CDR3 contains 18 residues. Germline V lookup: CDR1 MDHEN, CDR2 SYDVKM. The trim removed 5 bases at V and 3 bases at J, leaving 13 bases unmatched. CDR3 in DNA: TGTGCCAGCAGTCCACCGGGGTTGCGGGAGGGACACACCGGGGAGCTGTTTTTT. Its translation is CASSPPGLREGHTGELFF.

The chain links TRBV9 to TRBJ2-2, with 10 bases aligning to TRBD1. Germline CDR1 reads SGDLS; CDR2 reads YYNGEE. V gave up 0 bases and J gave up 5 bases; unmatched junction bases: 1. The CDR3 length is 15 residues. This CDR3 is CASSVGTGGTGELFF. In DNA, the CDR3 is TGTGCCAGCAGCGTAGGGACAGGGGGGACCGGGGAGCTGTTTTTT.

The chain is built from TRBV7-2 and TRBJ2-3; 10 positions agree with TRBD2. The CDR3 is 16 amino acids. Trimming took 0 bases from V and 0 from J; bases not matched to a gene: 0. CDR1 is SGHTA, CDR2 FQGNSA, per germline. The CDR3: CASSLASGGSTDTQYF. The CDR3 nucleotides read TGTGCCAGCAGCTTAGCTAGCGGGGGGAGCACAGATACGCAGTATTTT.

The chain couples TRBV9 to TRBJ1-1; D is perhaps TRBD1 (5 bases). Trimming pared 7 bases from V and 4 bases from J, leaving 20 bases between. The CDR3 sequence is 15 residues long. Germline loops: CDR1 SGDLS, CDR2 YYNGEE. The CDR3 protein is CASGDNPGLRTEAFF. In DNA, the CDR3 is TGTGCCAGCGGCGATAATCCAGGGCTCCGCACTGAAGCTTTCTTT.